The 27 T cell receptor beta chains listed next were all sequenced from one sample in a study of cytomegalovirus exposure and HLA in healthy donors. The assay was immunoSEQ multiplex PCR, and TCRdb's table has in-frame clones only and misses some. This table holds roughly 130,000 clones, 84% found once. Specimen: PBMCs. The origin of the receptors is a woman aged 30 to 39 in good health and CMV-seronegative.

CDR3 in DNA: TGTGCCAGCAGTCCCTATCTTGATTCAAACACCATATATTTT. Translating it yields CASSPYLDSNTIYF. This chain connects TRBV6-4 to TRBJ1-3; D gene ambiguous. V lost 5 bases and J lost 6, with 14 bases in between. Germline V gene sequence: CDR1 MRHNA, CDR2 SNTAGT. This CDR3 contains 14 residues.

Written as DNA, the CDR3 is TGTGCCAGCAGTTCAAGGGGGCTACAAGAGACCCAGTACTTC. Translated: CASSSRGLQETQYF. The V call is TRBV27, the J call TRBJ2-5, with 7 bases fitting TRBD1. The J segment lost 2 bases and the V segment lost 4 bases, leaving 4 bases of the junction unmatched. Germline CDR1 reads MNHEY; CDR2 reads SMNVEV (reference sequence). This CDR3 contains 14 residues.

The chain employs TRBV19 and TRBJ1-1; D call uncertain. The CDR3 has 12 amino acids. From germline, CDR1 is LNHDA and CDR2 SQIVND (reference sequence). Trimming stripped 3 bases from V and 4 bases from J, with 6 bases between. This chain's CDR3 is CASSMGSTEAFF. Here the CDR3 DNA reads TGTGCCAGTAGTATGGGCAGCACTGAAGCTTTCTTT.

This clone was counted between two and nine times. The CDR3 nucleotides are TGTGCCAGCATCCCAGACAATTCCTATAATTCACCCCTCCACTTT. Protein: CASIPDNSYNSPLHF. The J gene is TRBJ1-6, the V gene TRBV2; no firm D call. There are 15 residues in the CDR3. Trimming removed 7 bases at V and 1 base at J, with 11 bases between. In germline, CDR1 is SNHLY, CDR2 FYNNEI.

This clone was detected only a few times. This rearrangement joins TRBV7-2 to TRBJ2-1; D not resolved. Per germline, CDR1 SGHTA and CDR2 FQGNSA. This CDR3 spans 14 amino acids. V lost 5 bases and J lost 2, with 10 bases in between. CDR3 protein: CASSPRVTYNEQFF. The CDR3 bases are TGTGCCAGCAGCCCACGGGTCACCTACAATGAGCAGTTCTTC.

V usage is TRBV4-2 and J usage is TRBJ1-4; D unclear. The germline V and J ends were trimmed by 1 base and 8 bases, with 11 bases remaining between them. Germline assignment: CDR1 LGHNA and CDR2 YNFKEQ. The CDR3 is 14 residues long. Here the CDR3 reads CASSQAGETEKLFF. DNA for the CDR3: TGTGCCAGCAGCCAAGCCGGGGAAACGGAAAAACTGTTTTTT.

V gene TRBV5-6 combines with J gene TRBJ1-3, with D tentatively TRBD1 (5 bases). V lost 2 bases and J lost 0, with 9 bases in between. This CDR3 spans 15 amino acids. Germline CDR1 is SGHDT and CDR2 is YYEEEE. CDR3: CASSLLGGSGNTIYF. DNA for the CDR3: TGTGCCAGCAGCTTATTGGGGGGCTCTGGAAACACCATATATTTT.

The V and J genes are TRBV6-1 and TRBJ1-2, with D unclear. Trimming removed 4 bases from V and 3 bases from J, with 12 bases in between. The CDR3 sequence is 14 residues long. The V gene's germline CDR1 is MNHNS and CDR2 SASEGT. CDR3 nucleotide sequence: TGTGCCAGCAGTGCGGAGAACACGTACTATGGCTACACCTTC. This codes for CASSAENTYYGYTF.

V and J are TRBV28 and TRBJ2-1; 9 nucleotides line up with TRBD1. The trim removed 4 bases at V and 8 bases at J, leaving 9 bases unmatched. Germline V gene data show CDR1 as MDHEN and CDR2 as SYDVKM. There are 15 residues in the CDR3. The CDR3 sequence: CASSSLDRGMDEQFF. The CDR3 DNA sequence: TGTGCCAGCAGTTCGTTGGACAGGGGCATGGATGAGCAGTTCTTC.

This chain's CDR3 is CSVQRGSDTEAFF. CDR3 DNA: TGCAGCGTTCAGCGGGGATCAGACACTGAAGCTTTCTTT. This chain joins TRBV29-1 and TRBJ1-1; no reliable D call. The V gene's germline CDR1 is SQVTM and CDR2 ANQGSEA. This CDR3 region has 13 residues. Trimming stripped 5 bases from V and 3 bases from J, with 13 bases between.

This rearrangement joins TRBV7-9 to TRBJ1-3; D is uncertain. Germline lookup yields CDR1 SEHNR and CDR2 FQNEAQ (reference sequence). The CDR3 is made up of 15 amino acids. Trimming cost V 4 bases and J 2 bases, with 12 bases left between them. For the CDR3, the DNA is TGTGCCAGCAGCTCGGTCGCGGTCGCTGGAAACACCATATATTTT. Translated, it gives CASSSVAVAGNTIYF.

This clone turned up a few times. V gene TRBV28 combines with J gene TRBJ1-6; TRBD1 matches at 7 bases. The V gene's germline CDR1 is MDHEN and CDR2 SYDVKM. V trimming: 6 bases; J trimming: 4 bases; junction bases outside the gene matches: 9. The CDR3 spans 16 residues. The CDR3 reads CASSQQGPSYNSPLHF. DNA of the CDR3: TGTGCCAGCAGCCAACAGGGGCCCTCTTATAATTCACCCCTCCACTTT.

The CDR3, as DNA: TGTGCCAGCAGTGAACGTAGTCAAGAGACCCAGTACTTC. Its protein product is CASSERSQETQYF. The chain joins TRBV2 to TRBJ2-5; D is uncertain. Germline V gives CDR1 SNHLY, CDR2 FYNNEI. Trimming cost V 2 bases and J 2 bases, with 6 bases left between them. The CDR3 loop spans 13 amino acids. The full variable domain, completed using reference TRBV2 and TRBJ2-5, is EPEVTQTPSHQVTQMGQEVILRCVPISNHLYFYWYRQILGQKVEFLVSFYNNEISEKSEIFDDQFSVERPDGSNFTLKIRSTKLEDSAMYFCASSERSQETQYFGPGTRLLVL.

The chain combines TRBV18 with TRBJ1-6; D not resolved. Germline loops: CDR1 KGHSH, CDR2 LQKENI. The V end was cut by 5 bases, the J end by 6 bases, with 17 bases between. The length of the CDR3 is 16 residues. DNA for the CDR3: TGTGCCAGCTCATACAACTCATTGGGAGGTAATTCACCCCTCCACTTT. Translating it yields CASSYNSLGGNSPLHF.

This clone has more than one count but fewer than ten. CDR3 in DNA: TGTGCCAGCAGCCTCACAGGGAAATACACTGAAGCTTTCTTT. Its protein product is CASSLTGKYTEAFF. The chain uses TRBV14 and TRBJ1-1, with D perhaps matching TRBD1 (6 bases). The V gene lost 4 bases and the J gene lost 3 bases, with 12 bases spanning the gap. CDR3 length: 14 residues. Per the germline V gene, CDR1 is SGHDN and CDR2 is FVKESK.

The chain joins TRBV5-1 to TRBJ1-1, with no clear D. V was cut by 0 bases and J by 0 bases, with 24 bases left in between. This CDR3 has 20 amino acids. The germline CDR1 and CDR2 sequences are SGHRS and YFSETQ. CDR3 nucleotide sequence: TGCGCCAGCAGCTTGGAATCCGGTAAGCGGGCGAATCAACTGAACACTGAAGCTTTCTTT. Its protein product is CASSLESGKRANQLNTEAFF.

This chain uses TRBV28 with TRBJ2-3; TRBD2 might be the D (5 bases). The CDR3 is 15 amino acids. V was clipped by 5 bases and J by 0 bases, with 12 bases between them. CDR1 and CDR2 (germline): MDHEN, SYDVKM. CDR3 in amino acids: CASSRWTQSTDTQYF. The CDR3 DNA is TGTGCCAGCAGTCGTTGGACTCAGAGCACAGATACGCAGTATTTT.

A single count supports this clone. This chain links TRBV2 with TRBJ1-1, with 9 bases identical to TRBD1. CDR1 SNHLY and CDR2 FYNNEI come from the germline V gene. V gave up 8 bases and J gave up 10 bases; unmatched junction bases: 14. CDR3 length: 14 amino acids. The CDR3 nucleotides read TGTGCCAGCTTCCGGGACAGGGAATCTGTTGGAGCTTTCTTT. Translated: CASFRDRESVGAFF.

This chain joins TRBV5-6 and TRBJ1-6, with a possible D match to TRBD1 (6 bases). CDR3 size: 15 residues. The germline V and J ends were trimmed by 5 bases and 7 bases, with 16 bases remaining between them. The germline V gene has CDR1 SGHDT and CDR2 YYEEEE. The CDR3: CASSPQQGHNSPLHF. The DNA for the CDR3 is TGTGCCAGCAGTCCCCAGCAGGGGCACAATTCACCCCTCCACTTT. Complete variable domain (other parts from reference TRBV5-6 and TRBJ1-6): DAGVTQSPTHLIKTRGQQVTLRCSPKSGHDTVSWYQQALGQGPQFIFQYYEEEERQRGNFPDRFSGHQFPNYSSELNVNALLLGDSALYLCASSPQQGHNSPLHFGNGTRLTVT.

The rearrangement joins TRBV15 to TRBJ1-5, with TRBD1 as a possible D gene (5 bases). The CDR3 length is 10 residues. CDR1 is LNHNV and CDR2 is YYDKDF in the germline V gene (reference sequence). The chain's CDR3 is CGGGGQPQHF. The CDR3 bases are TGTGGCGGGGGAGGCCAGCCCCAGCATTTT. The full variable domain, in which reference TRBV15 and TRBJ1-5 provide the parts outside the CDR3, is DAMVIQNPRYQVTQFGKPVTLSCSQTLNHNVMYWYQQKSSQAPKLLFHYYDKDFNNEADTPDNFQSRRPNTSFCFLDIRSPGLGDTAMYLCGGGGQPQHFGDGTRLSIL.

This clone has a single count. The CDR3 spells CASSLGQFTDTQYF. The CDR3 bases are TGCGCCAGCAGCTTGGGGCAGTTCACAGATACGCAGTATTTT. The chain links TRBV5-1 to TRBJ2-3; D gene uncertain. The V gene lost 0 bases and the J gene lost 2 bases, with 7 bases spanning the gap. CDR1 SGHRS and CDR2 YFSETQ come from the germline V gene. The CDR3 length is 14 residues.

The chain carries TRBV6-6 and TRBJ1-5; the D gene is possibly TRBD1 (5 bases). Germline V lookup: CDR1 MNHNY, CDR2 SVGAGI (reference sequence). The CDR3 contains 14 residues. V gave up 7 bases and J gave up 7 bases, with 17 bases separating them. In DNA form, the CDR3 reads TGTGCCAGCACGTGGGGCCCCCTGGTACAGCCCCAGCATTTT. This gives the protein CASTWGPLVQPQHF.

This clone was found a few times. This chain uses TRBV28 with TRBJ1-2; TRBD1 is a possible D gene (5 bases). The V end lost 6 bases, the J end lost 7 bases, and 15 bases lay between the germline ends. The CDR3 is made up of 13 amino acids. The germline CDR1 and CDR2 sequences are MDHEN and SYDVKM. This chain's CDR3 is CASRPTGETGYTF. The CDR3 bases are TGTGCCAGCAGGCCCACAGGTGAAACTGGCTACACCTTC.

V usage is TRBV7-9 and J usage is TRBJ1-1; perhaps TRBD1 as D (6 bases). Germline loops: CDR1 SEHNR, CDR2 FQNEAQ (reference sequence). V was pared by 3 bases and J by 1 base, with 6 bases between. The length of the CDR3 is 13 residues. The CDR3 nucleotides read TGTGCCAGCAGCTTCAGGGGGAACACTGAAGCTTTCTTT. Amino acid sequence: CASSFRGNTEAFF.

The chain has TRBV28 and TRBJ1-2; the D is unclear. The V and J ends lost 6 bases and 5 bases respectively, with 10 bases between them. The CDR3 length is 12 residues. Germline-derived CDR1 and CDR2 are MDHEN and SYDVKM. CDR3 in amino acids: CASSNTLYGYTF. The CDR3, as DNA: TGTGCCAGCAGCAATACCCTATATGGCTACACCTTC.

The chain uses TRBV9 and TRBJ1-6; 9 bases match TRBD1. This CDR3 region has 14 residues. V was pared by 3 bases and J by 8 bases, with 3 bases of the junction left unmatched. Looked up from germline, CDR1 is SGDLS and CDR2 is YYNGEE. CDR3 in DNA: TGTGCCAGCAGCGAGAGGGACAGGGATTCACCCCTCCACTTT. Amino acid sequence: CASSERDRDSPLHF. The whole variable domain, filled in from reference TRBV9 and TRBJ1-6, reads DSGVTQTPKHLITATGQRVTLRCSPRSGDLSVYWYQQSLDQGLQFLIQYYNGEERAKGNILERFSAQQFPDLHSELNLSSLELGDSALYFCASSERDRDSPLHFGNGTRLTVT.

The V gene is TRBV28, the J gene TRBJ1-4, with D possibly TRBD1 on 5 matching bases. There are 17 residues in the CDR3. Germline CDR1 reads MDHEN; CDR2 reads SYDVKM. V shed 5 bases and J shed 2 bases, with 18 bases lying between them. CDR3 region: CASSPGTGSLTNEKLFF. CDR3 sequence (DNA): TGTGCCAGCAGTCCAGGGACTGGTAGTCTCACTAATGAAAAACTGTTTTTT.